These 3 T cell receptor beta chains were all obtained from the same sample, sequenced in a study of identical twins. MiXCR, run by TCRdb on the 5' RACE reads, gives a single entry per CDR3 protein. The sample lists 690,000 or so distinct CDR3 sequences, 5.5% to 7.5% occurring once. The source material was naive T cells sorted from blood. These TCRs come from a man aged 18-30 years in good health.

This clonotype was found many times. The J gene is TRBJ1-1, the V gene TRBV5-1, with 9 bases identical to TRBD1. The V gene end was trimmed by 0 bases and the J gene end by 4 bases; junction bases not matched to a gene: 7. Germline lookup yields CDR1 SGHRS and CDR2 YFSETQ. CDR3 size: 16 residues. Written as DNA, the CDR3 is TGCGCCAGCAGCTTGGGACCGGGACAGGGATTCACTGAAGCTTTCTTT. This gives the protein CASSLGPGQGFTEAFF.

There are many counts of this clonotype. The chain combines TRBV4-3 with TRBJ1-2; no clear D. V was pared by 4 bases and J by 0 bases, with 15 bases between. The CDR3 consists of 16 residues. The V gene's germline CDR1 is LGHNA and CDR2 YSLEER. The CDR3 reads CASSPSSFQANYGYTF. CDR3 sequence (DNA): TGCGCCAGCAGCCCTTCGTCCTTCCAAGCTAACTATGGCTACACCTTC.

This clonotype was recorded many times. The chain has TRBV5-1 and TRBJ2-1, with 7 bases aligning to TRBD2. The germline V gene has CDR1 SGHRS and CDR2 YFSETQ. With V trimmed by 2 bases and J by 0 bases, 5 bases remained unmatched. The CDR3 covers 16 residues. CDR3 DNA sequence: TGCGCCAGCAGCTTAACGGGAGGAAACTCCTACAATGAGCAGTTCTTC. Its translation is CASSLTGGNSYNEQFF.